This T cell receptor beta chain is drawn from a study of cytomegalovirus exposure and HLA in healthy donors. Whole-study findings and limits: It is likely that the observed cluster of highly shared sequence variants was a sequencing artifact. The study labeled about 160 TCR beta chains cytomegalovirus-associated.

Participants comprised healthy donors of bone marrow. This CDR3 comprises 17 residues. V lost 6 bases, J lost 0 bases, and 20 bases lay in between. From germline, CDR1 is LNHDA and CDR2 SQIVND (reference sequence). PCR was performed using 60 Vbeta and 13 Jbeta primers. Clones were sequenced by immunoSEQ multiplex PCR, and TCRdb holds only the in-frame ones, with some missing. The table records about 200,000 clones, 81% of them present only once. A word on this clone: The antigen remains undetermined.

The TCR comes from a man aged 35 to 55 in good health and CMV-seropositive. Material: PBMCs. This chain joins TRBV19 and TRBJ1-1, with a tentative D call TRBD1 (6 bases). CDR3 sequence: CASSDRGGRPMNTEAFF. CDR3 in DNA: TGTGCCAGTAGCGATAGGGGGGGCAGACCCATGAACACTGAAGCTTTCTTT.